Included here is one TCR beta chain sequence, with context. What antigen it recognizes has not been identified. Base qualities are not provided; no much larger clone lies one nucleotide away. These data originate in a study of blood T cell repertoires in COVID-19 (dated by TCRdb to the early 2020s). Study-level background: Samples covering the acute and convalescent phases of COVID-19 were provided by collaborators in the United States, Italy and Spain. The repertoires were made available in a free public database intended to serve as a resource for research on the immune response to SARS-CoV-2. The dataset comprised deeply sampled blood TCRbeta repertoires from subjects exposed to, actively infected with, or recovered from COVID-19. Samples were obtained from the ongoing ImmuneRACE study (first 160 participants) and from about 1,300 subjects provided by 6 global collaborators. The sample metadata nearly always contained a de-identified subject ID, COVID-19 status, age in years and sex. Where available, HLA class I and class II types were taken from metadata supplied by the sample provider and were not determined by assay-based typing. The prospective study material was composed of cDNA or gDNA derived from T cells, B-cell-depleted T cells, or PBMCs.

At one collaborating source in Seattle, patients were enrolled during active infection and were followed longitudinally through the course of disease. Each collaborating institution followed its own protocols to collect whole blood in K2EDTA tubes. Collaborator samples were shipped for TCRbeta analysis as frozen whole blood, isolated PBMCs, or DNA extracted from either sample type. Reading the germline V gene gives CDR1 SQVTM and CDR2 ANQGSEA. V gives up 7 bases and J gives up 7 bases, and the segment between their germline ends measures 16 bases. The CDR3, from cysteine to phenylalanine, totals 12 residues. Only the CDR3 part of the read is kept: 36 bases, read in frame from the first base. TCRbeta CDR3 regions were amplified from genomic DNA using the immunoSEQ Assay, a bias-controlled multiplex PCR. From the authors' description of their analysis: Within the assay, amplification of reference gene primers was used to estimate how many nucleated cells each sample contained. Sequence reads were collapsed and filtered to measure the absolute abundance of every unique TCRbeta CDR3 rearrangement. For each sample, productive Simpson clonality was calculated as the square root of Simpson's diversity index across productive rearrangements. What TCRdb holds here is the immuneACCESS table cut down to in-frame rearrangements. Part of the clones is not present; checked against another copy, under half of the missing clones reflect an unresolved V gene, and the others are unexplained. V and J calls and clone size follow that table, whereas D and trimming were derived from the DNA. Recorded for this sample are about 92,000 clones; roughly 89% of them occurred a single time. The ten largest account for around 16% of the sample.

The paper as a whole reports these results and caveats: Clinical and demographic metadata were provided uncurated, with the amount varying by source and participant.

This TCR was recovered from a woman aged 55-70 years with COVID-19, enrolled during active disease. The receptor chain draws on TRBV29-1 and TRBJ1-1; matching of 6 bases hints at TRBD1 as the D gene. The sample was peripheral blood. CDR3 sequence: CSASPTGIEAFF. The sequenced DNA: TGCAGCGCTTCGCCCACAGGGATTGAAGCTTTCTTT.